This TCR beta chain was sequenced during a study of beta chain features in type 1 diabetes. Study background: Patients looked much like healthy donors when it came to age, gender and cell yields. Whole-study results and caveats: Shorter TCRB CDR3s, moderately but significantly so, were found in Type 1 diabetes patients in all four CD4+ subsets. Type 1 diabetes patients had fewer VDJ junction insertions and more deletions.

CDR1 is SGDLS, CDR2 YYNGEE, per germline. Between the trimmed V and J ends, which lost 0 bases and 4 bases, there was a span of 5 bases. This CDR3 spans 13 amino acids. The authors sorted CD4+ naive, central memory, regulatory and stem cell-like memory cells via CD45RO/CCR7/CD25/CD127/CD95/CD27. This clone turned up a few times. Its antigen is undetermined. Distinct nucleotide sequences in the sample also encode this CDR3. Expressed TCRB transcripts were sequenced, since all the RNA that had been isolated was reverse transcribed. Generated by immunoSEQ multiplex PCR, the TCRdb table keeps only in-frame clones and is missing some. Among roughly 500,000 clones, around 10% were seen once, and the ten largest hold over 0.04%.

The material sequenced was naive CD4+ T cells from blood. This chain connects TRBV9 to TRBJ2-1, with a weak D call TRBD2 (5 bases). This clonotype originated in a woman younger than 30 in good health. The CDR3 region is CASSVGTYNEQFF. CDR3 coding DNA: TGTGCCAGCAGCGTAGGGACTTACAATGAGCAGTTCTTC.